The rows below give T cell receptor beta chains drawn from one sample of a study of cytomegalovirus exposure and HLA in healthy donors. Here immunoSEQ multiplex PCR was the method, and the copy in TCRdb shows in-frame clones only, minus some. The sample consists of roughly 120,000 clones, 80% to 90% of them appearing once. The sequenced sample was PBMCs. These receptors were collected from a male donor in good health and CMV-seropositive. Both conserved end residues are part of each CDR3. The D gene is left open where the match is weak. Clone size is stated in some rows and not others, as once, few, many or a class when expanded.

D,length,J,V,size,DNA,CDR3
TRBD1,15,TRBJ1-1,TRBV10-3,NA,TGTGCCATCAGTGAGTATTCAGGGGGAGGCACTGAAGCTTTCTTT,CAISEYSGGGTEAFF
NA,17,TRBJ1-6,TRBV5-5,NA,TGTGCCAGCAGCAATCTCGGGATTAGCTCCTATAATTCACCCCTCCACTTT,CASSNLGISSYNSPLHF
NA,15,TRBJ1-2,TRBV6-1,NA,TGTGCCAGCAGTGAAGGTTGGGGGCGCTCCGGAGGCTACACCTTC,CASSEGWGRSGGYTF
NA,14,TRBJ2-5,TRBV11-2,NA,TGTGCCAGCAGCTTAGCAGGGAATGAAGAGACCCAGTACTTC,CASSLAGNEETQYF
TRBD2,16,TRBJ2-3,TRBV7-9,NA,TGTGCCAGCAGCTTAGCGCTGCGGGAGCAAGGAGATACGCAGTATTTT,CASSLALREQGDTQYF
NA,15,TRBJ2-7,TRBV9,NA,TGTGCCAGCAGCGTAGGACAGGGAGGCACCTACGAGCAGTACTTC,CASSVGQGGTYEQYF
TRBD1,14,TRBJ2-5,TRBV19,NA,TGTGCCAGTAGCAGGAAGGGGGCTGGAGAGACCCAGTACTTC,CASSRKGAGETQYF
TRBD2,16,TRBJ2-7,TRBV13,NA,TGTGCCAGCAGCTTAGGGGGACTAGCGGGACTCGACGAGCAGTACTTC,CASSLGGLAGLDEQYF
NA,14,TRBJ1-2,TRBV5-6,few,TGTGCCAGCAGCTTAGGGACACCCAACTATGGCTACACCTTC,CASSLGTPNYGYTF
NA,15,TRBJ2-5,TRBV11-2,NA,TGTGCCAGCAGCAACCTACGGACAGCGGAGGAGACCCAGTACTTC,CASSNLRTAEETQYF
NA,15,TRBJ1-1,TRBV7-2,NA,TGTGCCAGCAGCTTAGCGCTGGGGGGGCGGACTGAAGCTTTCTTT,CASSLALGGRTEAFF
NA,15,TRBJ2-6,TRBV19,NA,TGTGCCAGTAGTATAACCGGGTACGGGGCCAACGTCCTGACTTTC,CASSITGYGANVLTF
NA,15,TRBJ1-2,TRBV5-1,NA,TGCGCCAGCAGCTTGGACAGGACCACAAGCTATGGCTACACCTTC,CASSLDRTTSYGYTF
TRBD1,15,TRBJ1-5,TRBV28,NA,TGTGCCAGCATCCTTGACAGGGGTGAGACTCAGCCCCAGCATTTT,CASILDRGETQPQHF
NA,13,TRBJ2-7,TRBV7-8,NA,TGTGCCAGCAACTTAAGGAGGGCCTACGAGCAGTACTTC,CASNLRRAYEQYF
NA,14,TRBJ1-1,TRBV11-2,few,TGTGCCAGCAGCTTAGAATACTCAGGGACTAAAGCTTTCTTT,CASSLEYSGTKAFF
NA,15,TRBJ1-1,TRBV5-1,NA,TGCGCCAGCAGCTTCAGGGGTGAGGAGAACACTGAAGCTTTCTTT,CASSFRGEENTEAFF
TRBD2,15,TRBJ2-3,TRBV7-2,NA,TGTGCCAGCAGCTTAGTAGCGGGAGCGGCAGATACGCAGTATTTT,CASSLVAGAADTQYF
NA,15,TRBJ2-7,TRBV18,few,TGTGCCAGTTCACCATACCGGGACTCCACCTACGAGCAGTACTTC,CASSPYRDSTYEQYF
NA,15,TRBJ2-7,TRBV9,NA,TGTGCCAGCAGCGTAGCGGGACTCCCAACCTACGAGCAGTACTTC,CASSVAGLPTYEQYF
NA,13,TRBJ2-7,TRBV7-9,NA,TGTGCCAGCAGCTTGAGACACGGCTACGAGCAGTACTTC,CASSLRHGYEQYF
NA,12,TRBJ2-1,TRBV18,NA,TGTGCCAGCTCACCGGACTCAGGTGAGCAGTTCTTC,CASSPDSGEQFF
TRBD1,15,TRBJ2-7,TRBV28,NA,TGTGCCAGCAGTTTTACTTCTCTAGCCGGACAGGTGCAGTACTTC,CASSFTSLAGQVQYF
NA,15,TRBJ1-5,TRBV10-3,NA,TGTGCCATCAGTGAGTCTGGGGGCCGCAATCAGCCCCAGCATTTT,CAISESGGRNQPQHF
NA,14,TRBJ2-3,TRBV7-9,NA,TGTGCCACCAGCCTACAGGTTAGCACAGATACGCAGTATTTT,CATSLQVSTDTQYF
TRBD2,16,TRBJ2-7,TRBV28,NA,TGTGCCAGCCCCCCCCCGGGCGATAGCGGGAGTTACGAGCAGTACTTC,CASPPPGDSGSYEQYF
NA,13,TRBJ1-1,TRBV6-6,once,TGTGCCAGCAGCCTACAGGGAAACGCTGAAGCTTTCTTT,CASSLQGNAEAFF
NA,15,TRBJ2-1,TRBV21-1,NA,TGTGCCAGCAGCAACCGGACACCACCTTACAATGAGCAGTTCTTC,CASSNRTPPYNEQFF
NA,16,TRBJ1-5,TRBV28,NA,TGTGCCAGCAGTTTATGGCGAAGGGGGGGTGGTCAGCCCCAGCATTTT,CASSLWRRGGGQPQHF
TRBD2,14,TRBJ2-3,TRBV19,once,TGTGCCAGTAGCACGAGCGGGACCACAGATACGCAGTATTTT,CASSTSGTTDTQYF
NA,19,TRBJ1-5,TRBV6-1,once,TGTGCCAGCAGTGACCCCCCGGGTAGGGGAGGGAGTTTAAATCAGCCCCAGCATTTT,CASSDPPGRGGSLNQPQHF
TRBD2,18,TRBJ2-6,TRBV9,NA,TGTGCCAGCAGTGACCGGACTAGCGAAAGCTCTGGGGCCAACGTCCTGACTTTC,CASSDRTSESSGANVLTF
TRBD2,13,TRBJ2-7,TRBV29-1,few,TGCAGCGTTAAGCCCAGCGGGAGCTACGAGCAGTACTTC,CSVKPSGSYEQYF
TRBD1,12,TRBJ2-7,TRBV28,NA,TGTGCCGCCGGGACAGGCCCCTACGAGCAGTACTTC,CAAGTGPYEQYF
TRBD1,15,TRBJ1-3,TRBV30,NA,TGTGCCTGGAGCACGGGACAGGCCTCTGGAAACACCATATATTTT,CAWSTGQASGNTIYF